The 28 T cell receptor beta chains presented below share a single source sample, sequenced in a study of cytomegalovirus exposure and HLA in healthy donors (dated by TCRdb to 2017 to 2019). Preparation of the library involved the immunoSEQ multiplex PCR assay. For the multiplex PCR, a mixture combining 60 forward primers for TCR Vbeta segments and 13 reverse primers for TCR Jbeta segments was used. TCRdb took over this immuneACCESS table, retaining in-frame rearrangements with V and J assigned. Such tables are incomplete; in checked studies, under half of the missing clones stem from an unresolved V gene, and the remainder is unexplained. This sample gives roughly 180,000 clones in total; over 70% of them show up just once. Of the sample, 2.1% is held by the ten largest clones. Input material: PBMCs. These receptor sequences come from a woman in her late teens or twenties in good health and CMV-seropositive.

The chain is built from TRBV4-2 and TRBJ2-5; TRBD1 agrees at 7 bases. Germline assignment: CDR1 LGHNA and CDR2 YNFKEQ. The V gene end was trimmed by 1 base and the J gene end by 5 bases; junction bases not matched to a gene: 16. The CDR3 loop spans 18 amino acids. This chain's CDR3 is CASSQGLRQGTRGETQYF. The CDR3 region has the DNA TGTGCCAGCAGCCAAGGTCTCCGACAGGGAACCAGAGGGGAGACCCAGTACTTC.

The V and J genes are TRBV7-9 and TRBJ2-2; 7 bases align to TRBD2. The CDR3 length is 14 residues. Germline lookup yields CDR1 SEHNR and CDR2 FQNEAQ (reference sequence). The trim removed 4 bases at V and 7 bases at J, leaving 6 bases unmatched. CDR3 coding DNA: TGTGCCAGCAGCTCAAGACTAGCAGGCGGGGAGCTGTTTTTT. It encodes CASSSRLAGGELFF.

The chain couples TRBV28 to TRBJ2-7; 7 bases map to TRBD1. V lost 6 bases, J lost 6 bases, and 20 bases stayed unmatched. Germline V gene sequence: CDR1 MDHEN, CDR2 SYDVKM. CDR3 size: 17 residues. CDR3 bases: TGTGCCAGCAGGGAACTCACCGGGACAGCCTTTCGAAGCGAGCAGTACTTC. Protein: CASRELTGTAFRSEQYF.

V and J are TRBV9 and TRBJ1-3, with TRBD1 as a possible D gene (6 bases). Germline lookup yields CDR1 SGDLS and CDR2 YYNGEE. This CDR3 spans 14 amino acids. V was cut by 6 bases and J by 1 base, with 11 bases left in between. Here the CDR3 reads CASKPQGSGNTIYF. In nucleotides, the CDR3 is TGTGCCAGCAAACCCCAGGGGTCTGGAAACACCATATATTTT.

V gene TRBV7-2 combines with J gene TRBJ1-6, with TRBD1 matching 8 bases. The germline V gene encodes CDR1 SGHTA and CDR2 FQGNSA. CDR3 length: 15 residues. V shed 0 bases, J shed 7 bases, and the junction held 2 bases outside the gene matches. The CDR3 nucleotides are TGTGCCAGCAGCTTAGCGGCAGGGGGCAATTCACCCCTCCACTTT. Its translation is CASSLAAGGNSPLHF.

The DNA of the CDR3 is TGTGCCAGCAGTTTAGAAGGTACGGGGTACTACAATGAGCAGTTCTTC. Residues: CASSLEGTGYYNEQFF. V gene TRBV27 combines with J gene TRBJ2-1; TRBD2 might be the D (5 bases). Per germline, CDR1 MNHEY and CDR2 SMNVEV (reference sequence). This CDR3 has 16 amino acids. Trimming removed 2 bases at V and 3 bases at J, with 14 bases between.

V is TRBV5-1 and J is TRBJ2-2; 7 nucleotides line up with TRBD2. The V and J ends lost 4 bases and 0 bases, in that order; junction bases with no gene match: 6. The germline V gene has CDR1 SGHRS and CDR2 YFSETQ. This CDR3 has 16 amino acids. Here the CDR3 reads CASSLGTTANTGELFF. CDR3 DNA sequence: TGCGCCAGCAGCCTAGGGACTACCGCGAACACCGGGGAGCTGTTTTTT.

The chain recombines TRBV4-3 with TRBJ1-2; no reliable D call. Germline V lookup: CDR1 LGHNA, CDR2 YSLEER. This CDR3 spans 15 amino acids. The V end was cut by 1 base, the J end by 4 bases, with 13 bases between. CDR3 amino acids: CASSQVSAQSYGYTF. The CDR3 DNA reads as TGCGCCAGCAGCCAAGTGAGTGCACAGAGCTATGGCTACACCTTC.

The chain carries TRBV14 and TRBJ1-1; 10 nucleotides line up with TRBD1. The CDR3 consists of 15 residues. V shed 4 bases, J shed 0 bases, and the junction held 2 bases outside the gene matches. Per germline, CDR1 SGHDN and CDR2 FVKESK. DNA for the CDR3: TGTGCCAGCAGCCGGACAGGGGGGGTGAACACTGAAGCTTTCTTT. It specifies CASSRTGGVNTEAFF. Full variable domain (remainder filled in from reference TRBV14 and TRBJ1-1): EAGVTQFPSHSVIEKGQTVTLRCDPISGHDNLYWYRRVMGKEIKFLLHFVKESKQDESGMPNNRFLAERTGGTYSTLKVQPAELEDSGVYFCASSRTGGVNTEAFFGQGTRLTVV.

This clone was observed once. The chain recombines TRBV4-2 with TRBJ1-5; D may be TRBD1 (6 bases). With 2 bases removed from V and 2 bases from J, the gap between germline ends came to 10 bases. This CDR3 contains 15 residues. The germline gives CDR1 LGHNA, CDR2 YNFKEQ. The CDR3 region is CASSQQGFGNQPQHF. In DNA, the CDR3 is TGTGCCAGCAGCCAACAGGGGTTTGGCAATCAGCCCCAGCATTTT.

In DNA form, the CDR3 reads TGTGCCAGCAGCGACGGGACTAGCGTCACAGATACGCAGTATTTT. It specifies CASSDGTSVTDTQYF. The rearrangement uses TRBV5-4 and TRBJ2-3; 10 positions agree with TRBD2. Germline loops: CDR1 SGHNT, CDR2 YYREEE (reference sequence). V lost 4 bases to trimming and J lost 2 bases; unmatched junction nucleotides: 4. This CDR3 contains 15 residues.

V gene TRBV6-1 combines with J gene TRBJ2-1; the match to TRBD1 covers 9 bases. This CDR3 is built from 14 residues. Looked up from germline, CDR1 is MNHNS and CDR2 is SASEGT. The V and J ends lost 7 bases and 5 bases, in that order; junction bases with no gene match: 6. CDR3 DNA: TGTGCCAGCAATAGACAGGGGGGTAACAATGAGCAGTTCTTC. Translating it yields CASNRQGGNNEQFF.

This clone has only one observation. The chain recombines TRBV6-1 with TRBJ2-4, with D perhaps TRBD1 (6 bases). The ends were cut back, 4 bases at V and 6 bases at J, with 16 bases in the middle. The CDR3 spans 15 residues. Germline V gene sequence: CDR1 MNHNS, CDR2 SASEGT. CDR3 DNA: TGTGCCAGCAGTGTTTCAAGGACAGCGCGAAACATTCAGTACTTC. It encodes CASSVSRTARNIQYF.

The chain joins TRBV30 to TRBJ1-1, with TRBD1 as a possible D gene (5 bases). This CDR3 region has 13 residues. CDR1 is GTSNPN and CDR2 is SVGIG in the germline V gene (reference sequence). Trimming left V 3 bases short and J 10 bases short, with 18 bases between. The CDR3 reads CAWRTQETFGAFF. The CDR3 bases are TGTGCCTGGAGAACACAGGAGACGTTCGGAGCTTTCTTT. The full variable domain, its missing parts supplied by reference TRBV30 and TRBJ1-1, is SQTIHQWPATLVQPVGSPLSLECTVEGTSNPNLYWYRQAAGRGLQLLFYSVGIGQISSEVPQNLSASRPQDRQFILSSKKLLLSDSGFYLCAWRTQETFGAFFGQGTRLTVV.

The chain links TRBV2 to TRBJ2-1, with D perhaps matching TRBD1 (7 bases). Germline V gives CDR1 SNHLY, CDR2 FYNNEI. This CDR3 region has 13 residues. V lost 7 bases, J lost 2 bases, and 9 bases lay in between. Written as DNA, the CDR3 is TGTGCCAGCACAGGGGGGACCTACAATGAGCAGTTCTTC. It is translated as CASTGGTYNEQFF.

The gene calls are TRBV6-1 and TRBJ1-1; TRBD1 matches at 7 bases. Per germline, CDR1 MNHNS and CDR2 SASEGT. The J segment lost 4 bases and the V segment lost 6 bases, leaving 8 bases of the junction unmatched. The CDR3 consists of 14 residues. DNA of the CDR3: TGTGCCAGCAGCGACAGGGCCCTGAGCACTGAAGCTTTCTTT. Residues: CASSDRALSTEAFF.

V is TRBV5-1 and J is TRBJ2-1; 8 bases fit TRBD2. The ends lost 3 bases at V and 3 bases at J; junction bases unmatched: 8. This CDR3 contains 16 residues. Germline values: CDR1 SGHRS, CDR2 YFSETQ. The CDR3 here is CASSYPRRGDYNEQFF. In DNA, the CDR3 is TGCGCCAGCAGCTACCCCAGGCGGGGGGACTACAATGAGCAGTTCTTC.

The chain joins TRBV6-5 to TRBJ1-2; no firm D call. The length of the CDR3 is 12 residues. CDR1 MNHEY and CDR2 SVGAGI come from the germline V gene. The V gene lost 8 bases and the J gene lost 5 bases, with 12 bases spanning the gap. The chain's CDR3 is CASLSGIYGYTF. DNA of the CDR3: TGTGCCAGCCTTTCAGGAATTTATGGCTACACCTTC.

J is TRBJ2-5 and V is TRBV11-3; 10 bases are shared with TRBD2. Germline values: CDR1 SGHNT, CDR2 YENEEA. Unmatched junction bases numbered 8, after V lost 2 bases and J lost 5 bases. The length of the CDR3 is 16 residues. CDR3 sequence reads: CASSLLSGGAVETQYF. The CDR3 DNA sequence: TGTGCCAGCAGCTTACTGAGCGGGGGGGCCGTGGAGACCCAGTACTTC.

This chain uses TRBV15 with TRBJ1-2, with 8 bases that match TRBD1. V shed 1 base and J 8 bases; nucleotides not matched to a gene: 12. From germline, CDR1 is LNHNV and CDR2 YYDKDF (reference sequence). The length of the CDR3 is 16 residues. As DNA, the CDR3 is TGTGCCACCAGCAGAGTACTGGACAGGGTAGGAGGCGGCTACACCTTC. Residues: CATSRVLDRVGGGYTF.

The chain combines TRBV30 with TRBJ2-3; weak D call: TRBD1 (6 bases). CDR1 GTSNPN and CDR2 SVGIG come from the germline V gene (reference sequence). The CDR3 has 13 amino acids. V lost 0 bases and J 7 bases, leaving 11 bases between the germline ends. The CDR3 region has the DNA TGTGCCTGGAGTGTAGGGACAACTCATACGCAGTATTTT. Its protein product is CAWSVGTTHTQYF. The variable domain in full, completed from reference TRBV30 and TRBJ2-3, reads SQTIHQWPATLVQPVGSPLSLECTVEGTSNPNLYWYRQAAGRGLQLLFYSVGIGQISSEVPQNLSASRPQDRQFILSSKKLLLSDSGFYLCAWSVGTTHTQYFGPGTRLTVL.

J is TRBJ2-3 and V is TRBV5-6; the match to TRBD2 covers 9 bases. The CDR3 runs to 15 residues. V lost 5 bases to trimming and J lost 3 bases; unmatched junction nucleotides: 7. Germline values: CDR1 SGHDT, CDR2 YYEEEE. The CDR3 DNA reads TGTGCCAGCAGACTAGCGGGCGGTCCGACAGATACGCAGTATTTT. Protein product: CASRLAGGPTDTQYF.

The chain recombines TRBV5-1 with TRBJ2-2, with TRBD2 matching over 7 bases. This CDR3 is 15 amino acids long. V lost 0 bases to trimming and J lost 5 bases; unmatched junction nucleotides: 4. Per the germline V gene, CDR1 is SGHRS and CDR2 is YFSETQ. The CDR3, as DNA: TGCGCCAGCAGCTTGGTAGGGACTACTACCGGGGAGCTGTTTTTT. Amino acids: CASSLVGTTTGELFF.

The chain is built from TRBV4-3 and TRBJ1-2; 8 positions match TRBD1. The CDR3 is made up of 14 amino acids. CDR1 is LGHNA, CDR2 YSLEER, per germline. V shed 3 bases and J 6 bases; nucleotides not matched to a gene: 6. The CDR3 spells CASSQGMTGDGYTF. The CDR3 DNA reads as TGCGCCAGCAGCCAGGGAATGACAGGGGATGGCTACACCTTC.

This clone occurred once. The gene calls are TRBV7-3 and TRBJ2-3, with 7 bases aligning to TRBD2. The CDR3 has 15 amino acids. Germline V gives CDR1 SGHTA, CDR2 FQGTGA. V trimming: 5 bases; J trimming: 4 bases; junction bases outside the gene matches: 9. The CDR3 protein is CASSPRGLFSDTQYF. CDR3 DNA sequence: TGTGCCAGCAGCCCCCGGGGACTATTTTCAGATACGCAGTATTTT.

This CDR3 reads CSAPVGEGAFF. The CDR3 nucleotides read TGCAGTGCCCCGGTCGGGGAGGGAGCTTTCTTT. The chain carries TRBV20-1 and TRBJ1-1; unclear D gene. The V and J ends lost 6 bases and 10 bases respectively, with 15 bases between them. The germline V gene has CDR1 DFQATT and CDR2 SNEGSKA (reference sequence). The CDR3 totals 11 residues.

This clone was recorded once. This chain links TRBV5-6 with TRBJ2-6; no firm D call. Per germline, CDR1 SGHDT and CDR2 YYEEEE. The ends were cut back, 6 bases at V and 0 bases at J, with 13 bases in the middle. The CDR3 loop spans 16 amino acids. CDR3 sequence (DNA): TGTGCCAGCAACTTAGGAGTGGGCTCTGGGGCCAACGTCCTGACTTTC. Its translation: CASNLGVGSGANVLTF.

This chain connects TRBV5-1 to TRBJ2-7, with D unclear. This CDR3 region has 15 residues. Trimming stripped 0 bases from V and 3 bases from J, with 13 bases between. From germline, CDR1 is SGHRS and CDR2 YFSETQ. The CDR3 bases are TGCGCCAGCAGCTTGGGGTGGGCCACCCACTACGAGCAGTACTTC. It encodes CASSLGWATHYEQYF.